This entry lists 20 T cell receptor beta chains sequenced from one sample in a study of blood T cell repertoires in COVID-19. Generated by immunoSEQ multiplex PCR, the TCRdb table keeps only in-frame clones and is missing some. The sample has more than 200,000 clones; about nine tenths are singletons. The sequenced sample consisted of PBMCs or T cells enriched from blood (not recorded which). Receptors were obtained from a man in his thirties or forties in a cohort exposed to, infected with or recovered from COVID-19 (not recorded which).

The CDR3 here is CASSSHLSPSGASYEQYF. CDR3 in DNA: TGTGCCAGCAGCTCTCACCTCTCTCCCAGCGGGGCTTCCTACGAGCAGTACTTC. The V call is TRBV28, the J call TRBJ2-7; 7 bases map to TRBD2. Germline lookup yields CDR1 MDHEN and CDR2 SYDVKM. V dropped 6 bases and J dropped 1; count of bases not matched to a gene: 18. The CDR3 loop spans 18 amino acids.

J is TRBJ1-4 and V is TRBV27; D is undetermined. V gave up 3 bases and J gave up 0 bases, with 5 bases separating them. This CDR3 has 14 amino acids. CDR1 and CDR2 from the germline V gene are MNHEY and SMNVEV (reference sequence). The CDR3 reads CASSFQATNEKLFF. CDR3 coding DNA: TGTGCCAGCAGTTTCCAGGCAACTAATGAAAAACTGTTTTTT.

This rearrangement joins TRBV27 to TRBJ1-5; D is perhaps TRBD1 (5 bases). Trimming shortened V by 7 bases and J by 1 base, and 14 bases separated the two germline ends. The CDR3 loop spans 15 amino acids. Germline V gene data show CDR1 as MNHEY and CDR2 as SMNVEV (reference sequence). CDR3 in DNA: TGTGCCAGCAAGTTAAGCAGGGTGAGCAATCAGCCCCAGCATTTT. It encodes CASKLSRVSNQPQHF.

V and J are TRBV5-1 and TRBJ2-1; D not certain. Trimming took off 0 bases at V and 8 bases at J, with 12 bases between the two ends. The germline V gene encodes CDR1 SGHRS and CDR2 YFSETQ. The CDR3 sequence is 14 residues long. CDR3 in amino acids: CASSLDEVVDEQFF. As DNA, the CDR3 is TGCGCCAGCAGCTTGGATGAGGTTGTGGATGAGCAGTTCTTC.

V and J are TRBV10-3 and TRBJ2-7; 12 nucleotides match TRBD2. CDR3 length: 14 residues. Germline loops: CDR1 ENHRY, CDR2 SYGVKD. V shed 6 bases, J shed 4 bases, and the junction held 4 bases outside the gene matches. The CDR3 nucleotides are TGTGCCATCAGAACTAGCGGGAGGAGGTACGAGCAGTACTTC. The encoded protein is CAIRTSGRRYEQYF.

This chain connects TRBV5-6 to TRBJ2-2, with TRBD1 matching 9 bases. The trim removed 0 bases at V and 7 bases at J, leaving 7 bases unmatched. CDR3 length equals 16 residues. From germline, CDR1 is SGHDT and CDR2 YYEEEE. CDR3 in DNA: TGTGCCAGCAGCTTGGGGGGGACAGGGAATCACGGGGAGCTGTTTTTT. Translation: CASSLGGTGNHGELFF.

The chain employs TRBV9 and TRBJ1-1; no clear D gene. The CDR3 contains 14 residues. Germline CDR1 reads SGDLS; CDR2 reads YYNGEE. V was shortened by 0 bases and J by 0 bases, with 6 bases between the two germline ends. The CDR3 sequence is CASSVDSMNTEAFF. CDR3 bases: TGTGCCAGCAGCGTAGACAGCATGAACACTGAAGCTTTCTTT.

The chain joins TRBV3-1 (or the pseudogene TRBV3-2) to TRBJ1-4, with TRBD1 matching over 7 bases. Losses at the gene ends were 2 bases for V and 7 bases for J; bases not matched to a gene: 7. The CDR3 is made up of 15 amino acids. Germline loops: CDR1 LGHDT, CDR2 YNNKEL (reference sequence). This CDR3 is CASSQLTGLGEKLFF. CDR3 nucleotide sequence: TGTGCCAGCAGCCAACTGACAGGGCTGGGTGAAAAACTGTTTTTT.

The J gene is TRBJ1-1, the V gene TRBV2; 9 bases align to TRBD1. Germline V gene data show CDR1 as SNHLY and CDR2 as FYNNEI. The junction had 6 bases not matched to a gene; V was cut back by 5 bases and J by 5 bases. The CDR3 covers 14 residues. DNA for the CDR3: TGTGCCAGCAGTACAGACAGGGGGGGGACTGAAGCTTTCTTT. It codes for CASSTDRGGTEAFF.

The CDR3 DNA reads as TGTGCCACCCTCACGCCAGGTGGCACTGAAGCTTTCTTT. Its protein product is CATLTPGGTEAFF. J is TRBJ1-1 and V is TRBV28; D not resolved. CDR1 is MDHEN and CDR2 is SYDVKM in the germline V gene. The CDR3 covers 13 residues. Trimming cost V 10 bases and J 4 bases, with 16 bases left between them. Looking up the rest from reference TRBV28 and TRBJ1-1 gives the full variable domain: DVKVTQSSRYLVKRTGEKVFLECVQDMDHENMFWYRQDPGLGLRLIYFSYDVKMKEKGDIPEGYSVSREKKERFSLILESASTNQTSMYLCATLTPGGTEAFFGQGTRLTVV.

For the CDR3, the DNA is TGTGCCAGCAGTTACTCCGAAGCGGGCAACACCATATATTTT. Protein: CASSYSEAGNTIYF. This rearrangement joins TRBV2 to TRBJ1-3; no clear D. This CDR3 spans 14 amino acids. V lost 5 bases and J 7 bases, leaving 15 bases between the germline ends. Germline CDR1 SNHLY, CDR2 FYNNEI.

The chain is built from TRBV27 and TRBJ2-1; TRBD2 aligns across 8 bases. This CDR3 spans 16 amino acids. The J segment lost 0 bases and the V segment lost 2 bases, leaving 3 bases of the junction unmatched. Germline lookup yields CDR1 MNHEY and CDR2 SMNVEV (reference sequence). CDR3 nucleotides: TGTGCCAGCAGTTTAACCGGGACTAGCTCCTACAATGAGCAGTTCTTC. Residues: CASSLTGTSSYNEQFF.

The CDR3 DNA sequence: TGTGCCAGTAGTCCAGGGGCTTATGGCTACACCTTC. Translation gives CASSPGAYGYTF. This sequence joins TRBV19 and TRBJ1-2; a possible D gene is TRBD1 (6 bases). The CDR3 is 12 residues long. Trimming took 5 bases from V and 5 from J, leaving 9 bases between them. Germline CDR1 reads LNHDA; CDR2 reads SQIVND (reference sequence). The variable domain in full, completed from reference TRBV19 and TRBJ1-2, reads DGGITQSPKYLFRKEGQNVTLSCEQNLNHDAMYWYRQDPGQGLRLIYYSQIVNDFQKGDIAEGYSVSREKKESFPLTVTSAQKNPTAFYLCASSPGAYGYTFGSGTRLTVV.

This rearrangement joins TRBV9 to TRBJ2-7, with a tentative D call TRBD2 (5 bases). Germline lookup yields CDR1 SGDLS and CDR2 YYNGEE. Trimming stripped 3 bases from V and 7 bases from J, with 20 bases between. The CDR3 has 15 amino acids. The CDR3 here is CASSAIPGPPGEQYF. CDR3 sequence (DNA): TGTGCCAGCAGCGCTATACCGGGCCCACCGGGGGAGCAGTACTTC.

This chain uses TRBV7-9 with TRBJ2-2; no clear D. Germline values: CDR1 SEHNR, CDR2 FQNEAQ (reference sequence). Trimming removed 5 bases from V and 3 bases from J, with 4 bases in between. The CDR3 has 12 residues. This chain's CDR3 is CASSQDTGELFF. CDR3 coding DNA: TGTGCCAGCAGCCAGGACACCGGGGAGCTGTTTTTT.

The chain has TRBV5-6 and TRBJ2-7, with D possibly matching TRBD2 (6 bases). CDR3 length equals 15 residues. The germline CDR1 and CDR2 sequences are SGHDT and YYEEEE. Trimming pared 3 bases from V and 4 bases from J, leaving 17 bases between. The CDR3 sequence: CASSSSGTSNYEQYF. The CDR3 DNA sequence: TGTGCCAGCAGCTCCTCCGGGACTTCAAATTACGAGCAGTACTTC.

This chain uses TRBV7-9 with TRBJ1-1; D is undetermined. V was cut by 1 base and J by 1 base, with 7 bases left in between. Germline V gene sequence: CDR1 SEHNR, CDR2 FQNEAQ (reference sequence). The CDR3 sequence is 14 residues long. The CDR3 protein is CASSLVPGNTEAFF. CDR3 DNA: TGTGCCAGCAGCTTAGTTCCAGGGAACACTGAAGCTTTCTTT.

This rearrangement joins TRBV28 to TRBJ2-3, with 7 bases fitting TRBD2. Germline lookup yields CDR1 MDHEN and CDR2 SYDVKM. Trimming removed 3 bases from V and 5 bases from J; junction bases left unmatched: 8. There are 15 residues in the CDR3. CDR3 DNA sequence: TGTGCCAGCAGTTTGAGGGAGGGCCGCAAAGATACGCAGTATTTT. Translating it yields CASSLREGRKDTQYF.

This clone was observed a handful of times. The CDR3 DNA reads as TGCGCCAGCAGCTTGGCCGGCGGGAGGCCTTACGAGCAGTACTTC. It encodes CASSLAGGRPYEQYF. The J gene is TRBJ2-7, the V gene TRBV5-1, with 8 bases fitting TRBD2. Germline-derived CDR1 and CDR2 are SGHRS and YFSETQ. CDR3 size: 15 residues. V was clipped by 0 bases and J by 4 bases; unmatched bases: 6.

The V call is TRBV29-1, the J call TRBJ2-7; the D gene is possibly TRBD1 (6 bases). Trimming took off 4 bases at V and 0 bases at J, with 13 bases between the two ends. Germline V gene lookup returns CDR1 SQVTM and CDR2 ANQGSEA. This CDR3 region has 14 residues. The CDR3 sequence: CSVVRTVSSYEQYF. The CDR3 coding sequence is TGCAGCGTTGTTCGGACAGTCAGCTCCTACGAGCAGTACTTC.